This T cell receptor beta chain appears in the sequencing data of a study of cytomegalovirus exposure and HLA in healthy donors. Study-wide background: A data release that came early held around 85 million unique TCRs from HLA-typed donors. Ancestry clustering placed 70% to 90% of roughly 410 genotyped donors in the Caucasian-associated cluster. Study-wide findings and caveats: Donors were assumed by presence/absence analyses to have roughly uniform sequencing depth. Another analysis was done later, and it associated 16,951 TCR beta sequences with HLA alleles at 0.05 false discovery rate.

Of note for this clone: Its antigen remains unknown.

The germline V gene has CDR1 SGHAT and CDR2 FQNNGV. The CDR3 runs to 13 residues. V lost 6 bases to trimming and J lost 6 bases; unmatched junction nucleotides: 5. Both 60 Vbeta primers and 13 Jbeta primers went into the PCR. Sequencing used immunoSEQ multiplex PCR; TCRdb keeps in-frame clones, though not all of them. The sample yields roughly 250,000 clones, under 80% seen once. The chain has TRBV11-2 and TRBJ2-7; 10 nucleotides align to TRBD2. Sequenced sample: PBMCs. This clonotype was obtained from a female donor in good health and CMV-seronegative. As DNA, the CDR3 is TGTGCCAGCAGACCTCGGACTAGCGGCGAGCAGTACTTC. This encodes CASRPRTSGEQYF.